A single sample gave rise to the 15 T cell receptor beta chains below, sequenced in a study of glioma-infiltrating T cells after dendritic cell vaccination. TCRdb keeps only in-frame clones here, not all; method: immunoSEQ multiplex PCR. The data hold about 110,000 clones, with 85% to 90% observed a single time. Regarding time point: after dendritic cell vaccination, including at tumor progression/relapse. The sample was blood, taken after dendritic cell vaccination. These receptors were obtained from a human donor with glioblastoma.

As for this clone: Additional DNA sequences in this sample encode the identical CDR3. The J gene is TRBJ1-6, the V gene TRBV5-1; unclear D gene. CDR3 size: 13 residues. Trimming took off 4 bases at V and 13 bases at J, with 15 bases between the two ends. Germline V lookup: CDR1 SGHRS, CDR2 YFSETQ. The CDR3 region is CASSLGPSTPLHF. CDR3 nucleotide sequence: TGCGCCAGCAGCCTGGGCCCTTCTACCCCCCTCCACTTT.

In nucleotides, the CDR3 is TGCGCCAGCAGCTCTCAGGGGGCCGACAATGAGCAGTTCTTC. Its translation is CASSSQGADNEQFF. This chain joins TRBV5-1 and TRBJ2-1; 8 nucleotides line up with TRBD1. The germline V gene has CDR1 SGHRS and CDR2 YFSETQ. The CDR3 length is 14 residues. Trimming took 3 bases from V and 5 from J; bases not matched to a gene: 4.

The chain joins TRBV7-6 to TRBJ1-1, with TRBD1 identical over 8 bases. There are 13 residues in the CDR3. The ends lost 0 bases at V and 11 bases at J; junction bases unmatched: 5. Per the germline V gene, CDR1 is SGHVS and CDR2 is FNYEAQ. The chain's CDR3 is CASSLAPRDRAFF. The CDR3 nucleotides are TGTGCCAGCAGCTTAGCCCCTCGGGACAGGGCTTTCTTT.

V gene TRBV18 combines with J gene TRBJ2-2, with TRBD1 identical over 9 bases. V lost 2 bases to trimming and J lost 7 bases; unmatched junction nucleotides: 11. The CDR3 runs to 17 residues. The germline V gene encodes CDR1 KGHSH and CDR2 LQKENI. This CDR3 reads CASSPARDRARFGELFF. The CDR3 DNA sequence: TGTGCCAGCTCACCAGCCCGGGACAGGGCCAGGTTCGGGGAGCTGTTTTTT.

Of note for this clone: One end of the junction does not line up with germline, which may come from a read error. The rearrangement joins TRBV3-1 (or the pseudogene TRBV3-2) to TRBJ2-7; a weak D match, TRBD1 (6 bases). The germline gives CDR1 LGHDT, CDR2 YNNKEL (reference sequence). This CDR3 spans 8 amino acids. The CDR3: CASINRAF. In DNA form, the CDR3 reads TGTGCCAGCATTAACAGGGCCTTC.

The chain carries TRBV5-6 and TRBJ2-2; the match to TRBD2 covers 7 bases. The CDR3 has 16 residues. The ends lost 2 bases at V and 4 bases at J; junction bases unmatched: 8. Per the germline V gene, CDR1 is SGHDT and CDR2 is YYEEEE. This CDR3 reads CASSFVPAGTTGELFF. In DNA form, the CDR3 reads TGTGCCAGCAGCTTTGTACCAGCGGGAACCACCGGGGAGCTGTTTTTT.

This rearrangement joins TRBV6-1 to TRBJ1-2, with 7 bases lining up with TRBD1. With 6 bases clipped from V and 4 bases from J, the junction kept 8 bases outside the gene matches. In germline, CDR1 is MNHNS, CDR2 SASEGT. The CDR3 contains 14 residues. The CDR3, as DNA: TGTGCCAGCAGCCCGGGACAGACCTTCTATGGCTACACCTTC. This sequence encodes CASSPGQTFYGYTF.

The chain links TRBV27 to TRBJ2-6, with D maybe TRBD1 (5 bases). The CDR3 covers 15 residues. The germline V gene encodes CDR1 MNHEY and CDR2 SMNVEV (reference sequence). The V and J ends lost 6 bases and 2 bases respectively, with 11 bases between them. The CDR3 reads CASSRQPPGANVLTF. As DNA, the CDR3 is TGTGCCAGCAGCAGACAGCCGCCTGGGGCCAACGTCCTGACTTTC. The full variable domain, rest sourced from reference TRBV27 and TRBJ2-6, is EAQVTQNPRYLITVTGKKLTVTCSQNMNHEYMSWYRQDPGLGLRQIYYSMNVEVTDKGDVPEGYKVSRKEKRNFPLILESPSPNQTSLYFCASSRQPPGANVLTFGAGSRLTVL.

V usage is TRBV6-5 and J usage is TRBJ1-3, with D perhaps matching TRBD1 (5 bases). This CDR3 has 16 amino acids. V was clipped by 2 bases and J by 2 bases, with 13 bases between them. Germline V gene sequence: CDR1 MNHEY, CDR2 SVGAGI. The CDR3, as DNA: TGTGCCAGCAGTTACGGCAGAGGCAGGGCTGGAAACACCATATATTTT. Residues: CASSYGRGRAGNTIYF.

The chain employs TRBV6-1 and TRBJ2-7, with D hard to call. The CDR3 covers 13 residues. The germline V and J ends were trimmed by 9 bases and 5 bases, with 17 bases remaining between them. The germline V gene encodes CDR1 MNHNS and CDR2 SASEGT. The CDR3 loop is CASSLLNVDEQYF. CDR3 coding DNA: TGTGCCAGTTCCCTACTAAACGTCGACGAGCAGTACTTC.

This clone was found once. This chain links TRBV27 with TRBJ2-3; 11 positions agree with TRBD2. The junction had 7 bases not matched to a gene; V was cut back by 6 bases and J by 2 bases. Germline V lookup: CDR1 MNHEY, CDR2 SMNVEV (reference sequence). The CDR3 is made up of 16 amino acids. The CDR3 DNA sequence: TGTGCCAGCAGCGCACTAGCGGGGGAAGCCACAGATACGCAGTATTTT. It is translated as CASSALAGEATDTQYF.

V gene TRBV11-1 combines with J gene TRBJ2-5, with 7 bases fitting TRBD2. V trimming: 6 bases; J trimming: 2 bases; junction bases outside the gene matches: 9. The CDR3 is made up of 15 amino acids. Germline lookup yields CDR1 SGHAT and CDR2 FQDESV (reference sequence). The CDR3 loop reads CASRPSGTRQETQYF. CDR3 sequence (DNA): TGTGCCAGCAGACCGAGCGGGACTCGTCAAGAGACCCAGTACTTC.

The chain employs TRBV18 and TRBJ1-2; 8 positions match TRBD1. After removal of 5 bases from V and 2 bases from J, the junction contained 13 bases not matched to a gene. CDR1 is KGHSH and CDR2 is LQKENI in the germline V gene. The CDR3 covers 17 residues. CDR3 protein: CASSRPTGQGTNYGYTF. The DNA for the CDR3 is TGTGCCAGCTCAAGGCCCACCGGACAGGGAACCAACTATGGCTACACCTTC. The variable domain in full, completed from reference TRBV18 and TRBJ1-2, reads NAGVMQNPRHLVRRRGQEARLRCSPMKGHSHVYWYRQLPEEGLKFMVYLQKENIIDESGMPKERFSAEFPKEGPSILRIQQVVRGDSAAYFCASSRPTGQGTNYGYTFGSGTRLTVV.

The gene calls are TRBV7-8 and TRBJ1-5; 11 nucleotides align to TRBD1. The length of the CDR3 is 17 residues. The J segment lost 0 bases and the V segment lost 3 bases, leaving 4 bases of the junction unmatched. The germline gives CDR1 SGHVS, CDR2 FQNEAQ. The DNA of the CDR3 is TGTGCCAGCAGCTTCAGGGACAGGGGGTTTAGCAATCAGCCCCAGCATTTT. Translated: CASSFRDRGFSNQPQHF.

The chain recombines TRBV4-1 with TRBJ2-1; the match to TRBD1 covers 8 bases. The CDR3 has 15 residues. The trim removed 0 bases at V and 8 bases at J, leaving 6 bases unmatched. The germline CDR1 and CDR2 sequences are MGHRA and YSYEKL. Written as DNA, the CDR3 is TGCGCCAGCAGCCAAGAATCGATACAGGGGGATGAGCAGTTCTTC. This sequence encodes CASSQESIQGDEQFF.